This T cell receptor beta chain was profiled in a study of regulatory T cells in long-lasting Graves disease. Looking at the study overall: Patients newly diagnosed with Graves' had been on antithyroid drugs for under 3 months. Study-wide points: TRBV28, TRBJ1-2 and TRBJ2-5 were favored in persistent disease. Persistent patients had more shared public clonotypes (around 3,000) than new patients (about 920).

This clonotype was picked up many times. Its cognate antigen is unknown. The time point was: newly diagnosed GD, antithyroid drugs for less than 3 months. Making the TCR library involved RNA that had been extracted from PBMCs. Construction of TCR beta libraries relied on iRepertoire HTBI primers and on Arm-PCR targeting CDR3 regions. TCRdb redid the calling of the multiplex PCR reads with MiXCR, one entry per CDR3 protein. The data hold about 400,000 distinct CDR3 sequences, with about 14% observed a single time. The junction had 10 bases not matched to a gene; V was cut back by 6 bases and J by 4 bases. CDR3 size: 16 residues.

The sequence came from a female donor with Graves disease. The sample in question was peripheral blood mononuclear cells (PBMCs), obtained at new diagnosis, from a patient treated with antithyroid drugs. This chain connects TRBV12-3 or TRBV12-4 to TRBJ2-7; 12 bases are shared with TRBD1. The CDR3 sequence is CASRPTGTGGRYEQYF. DNA of the CDR3: TGTGCCAGCAGGCCGACCGGGACAGGGGGCCGATACGAGCAGTACTTC.